A selection of T cell receptor beta chains follows, all from one sample in a study. TCRdb ran MiXCR on the 5' RACE reads and lists one entry per CDR3 protein. The table has tens of thousands of distinct CDR3 sequences, 28% seen once. Sequencing was performed on naive CD4+ T cells sorted from blood. The origin of the receptors is a female donor with breast cancer. Both conserved end residues are part of each CDR3. A D gene is named only where the DNA matches it firmly. The size entry is marked missing in some rows and otherwise reads once, few, many or a size class.

CDR3nt: TGTGCCAGCAGTGAACCTTCCATGGATACGCAGTATTTT; CDR3aa: CASSEPSMDTQYF; len: 13; j_gene: TRBJ2-3; d_gene: .; v_gene: TRBV2; abundance: few
CDR3nt: TGTGCCAGCAGCCGACAGGGAAGCACAGATACGCAGCATTTT; CDR3aa: CASSRQGSTDTQHF; len: 14; j_gene: TRBJ1-5; d_gene: TRBD1; v_gene: TRBV28; abundance: .
CDR3nt: TGTGCCAGCACGTTTACAGGATTAGAAGCTTTCTTT; CDR3aa: CASTFTGLEAFF; len: 12; j_gene: TRBJ1-1; d_gene: .; v_gene: TRBV2; abundance: medium-sized
CDR3nt: TGTGCCACCAGTCAGGGGTGCACCGGGGAGCTGTTTTTT; CDR3aa: CATSQGCTGELFF; len: 13; j_gene: TRBJ2-2; d_gene: .; v_gene: TRBV24-1; abundance: .
CDR3nt: TGTGCCAGCAGCTTAGGCTTTGGGGACAGGGTCTTTGATGAGCAGTTCTTC; CDR3aa: CASSLGFGDRVFDEQFF; len: 17; j_gene: TRBJ2-1; d_gene: TRBD1; v_gene: TRBV7-9; abundance: .
CDR3nt: TGTGCCAGCAGCAAACGACAGGGTCTCAACTATGGCTACACCTTC; CDR3aa: CASSKRQGLNYGYTF; len: 15; j_gene: TRBJ1-2; d_gene: TRBD1; v_gene: TRBV12-3/TRBV12-4; abundance: .
CDR3nt: TGTGCCAGCAGCCAAGGGGTGGCTAGCGGATACAATGAGCAGTTCTTC; CDR3aa: CASSQGVASGYNEQFF; len: 16; j_gene: TRBJ2-1; d_gene: TRBD2; v_gene: TRBV3-1; abundance: .
CDR3nt: TGTGCCAGCAGCTTGCCAGCCCAGAGCATTTACAATGAGCAGTTCTTC; CDR3aa: CASSLPAQSIYNEQFF; len: 16; j_gene: TRBJ2-1; d_gene: .; v_gene: TRBV5-4; abundance: once
CDR3nt: TGCGCCAGCAGCGACCCGACTAGCGGATTAGCCTACGAGCAGTACTTC; CDR3aa: CASSDPTSGLAYEQYF; len: 16; j_gene: TRBJ2-7; d_gene: TRBD2; v_gene: TRBV5-1; abundance: few
CDR3nt: TGTGCCAGCAGCCAGGACATGGGGTATGGCTACACCTTC; CDR3aa: CASSQDMGYGYTF; len: 13; j_gene: TRBJ1-2; d_gene: .; v_gene: TRBV5-4; abundance: .
CDR3nt: TGTGCCAGCAGTACTCTACAGGAGGGGGAGACCCAGTACTTC; CDR3aa: CASSTLQEGETQYF; len: 14; j_gene: TRBJ2-5; d_gene: .; v_gene: TRBV27; abundance: .
CDR3nt: TGTGCCAGCAGCACATACCACAATTCACCCCTCCACTTT; CDR3aa: CASSTYHNSPLHF; len: 13; j_gene: TRBJ1-6; d_gene: .; v_gene: TRBV7-9; abundance: .
CDR3nt: TGTGCCAGCAGCTTATGGGGACGAGAGACCCAGTACTTC; CDR3aa: CASSLWGRETQYF; len: 13; j_gene: TRBJ2-5; d_gene: .; v_gene: TRBV7-2; abundance: few
CDR3nt: TGTGCCAGCAGTGATAGCAGAGACACGGTGGCTGAAGCTTTCTTT; CDR3aa: CASSDSRDTVAEAFF; len: 15; j_gene: TRBJ1-1; d_gene: .; v_gene: TRBV12-3/TRBV12-4; abundance: few
CDR3nt: TGCAGTGCTAAGGTCGGACAGGGATTAGAGACCCAGTACTTC; CDR3aa: CSAKVGQGLETQYF; len: 14; j_gene: TRBJ2-5; d_gene: TRBD1; v_gene: TRBV20-1; abundance: few
CDR3nt: TGTGCCAGCAGTTGGAGGGGACAGGGACGTCACTATGGCTACACCTTC; CDR3aa: CASSWRGQGRHYGYTF; len: 16; j_gene: TRBJ1-2; d_gene: TRBD1; v_gene: TRBV27; abundance: .
CDR3nt: TGCAGTGCTCTACAATTAACAGGGTCGGAGACCCAGTACTTC; CDR3aa: CSALQLTGSETQYF; len: 14; j_gene: TRBJ2-5; d_gene: .; v_gene: TRBV20-1; abundance: few
CDR3nt: TGTGCCAGCAGCCAAGGACTAGCGGGAGTTCATGAGCAGTTCTTC; CDR3aa: CASSQGLAGVHEQFF; len: 15; j_gene: TRBJ2-1; d_gene: TRBD2; v_gene: TRBV3-1; abundance: few
CDR3nt: TGTGCCACCAGCGGCGAAAGGGGCAATGAGCAGTTCTTC; CDR3aa: CATSGERGNEQFF; len: 13; j_gene: TRBJ2-1; d_gene: .; v_gene: TRBV15; abundance: many
CDR3nt: TGTGCCAGCAGCGCAGCCCCCTCTGGGGCCAACGTCCTGACTTTC; CDR3aa: CASSAAPSGANVLTF; len: 15; j_gene: TRBJ2-6; d_gene: .; v_gene: TRBV5-4; abundance: .
CDR3nt: TGTGCCAGCAGCCCCGATCGAGCGGCCTACAATGAGCAGTTCTTC; CDR3aa: CASSPDRAAYNEQFF; len: 15; j_gene: TRBJ2-1; d_gene: .; v_gene: TRBV7-9; abundance: .
CDR3nt: TGTGCCAGCAGCTTCCCCGGGGCAGATACGCAGTATTTT; CDR3aa: CASSFPGADTQYF; len: 13; j_gene: TRBJ2-3; d_gene: .; v_gene: TRBV7-2; abundance: many
CDR3nt: TGTGCCAGCAGTGCGCAGGTTCAAGAGACCCAGTACTTC; CDR3aa: CASSAQVQETQYF; len: 13; j_gene: TRBJ2-5; d_gene: .; v_gene: TRBV6-1; abundance: few
CDR3nt: TGTGCCACCAGCCCCCGAGGGCCTAATTCACCCCTCCACTTT; CDR3aa: CATSPRGPNSPLHF; len: 14; j_gene: TRBJ1-6; d_gene: .; v_gene: TRBV15; abundance: .
CDR3nt: TGTGCCAGCAGTTACTCCAGGGCTCGTTCCTACGAGCAGTACTTC; CDR3aa: CASSYSRARSYEQYF; len: 15; j_gene: TRBJ2-7; d_gene: .; v_gene: TRBV6-6; abundance: few
CDR3nt: TGTGCCAGCAGCGACAAGTTCCACTCCTACGAGCAGTACTTC; CDR3aa: CASSDKFHSYEQYF; len: 14; j_gene: TRBJ2-7; d_gene: .; v_gene: TRBV3-1; abundance: .
CDR3nt: TGCGCCAGCAGCGACGGGGGACCGACTTATGGCTACACCTTC; CDR3aa: CASSDGGPTYGYTF; len: 14; j_gene: TRBJ1-2; d_gene: .; v_gene: TRBV5-1; abundance: few
CDR3nt: TGTGCCAGCAGCTACCAGACAGGGGGCGCGTCTGGGGCCAACGTCCTGACTTTC; CDR3aa: CASSYQTGGASGANVLTF; len: 18; j_gene: TRBJ2-6; d_gene: TRBD1; v_gene: TRBV28; abundance: few
CDR3nt: TGTGCCAGCAGACGACTAGCGGGAGTCGGTTCCTACAATGAGCAGTTCTTC; CDR3aa: CASRRLAGVGSYNEQFF; len: 17; j_gene: TRBJ2-1; d_gene: TRBD2; v_gene: TRBV7-9; abundance: .
CDR3nt: TGTGCCAGCAGCCCCGGTCTGGGACTAGCGGGGGGAACCCAAGAGACCCAGTACTTC; CDR3aa: CASSPGLGLAGGTQETQYF; len: 19; j_gene: TRBJ2-5; d_gene: TRBD2; v_gene: TRBV7-9; abundance: .
CDR3nt: TGCGCCAGCAGCTTGGATTTTGGGGACGGGACCGACCTGGGCTACACCTTC; CDR3aa: CASSLDFGDGTDLGYTF; len: 17; j_gene: TRBJ1-2; d_gene: .; v_gene: TRBV5-1; abundance: .
CDR3nt: TGTGCCAGCAGCTTATCTGGGGGAGGGGAATACGAGCAGTACTTC; CDR3aa: CASSLSGGGEYEQYF; len: 15; j_gene: TRBJ2-7; d_gene: TRBD2; v_gene: TRBV7-3; abundance: few
CDR3nt: TGTGCCTGGAGCTCATGGGGTGGGGGAAACACTGAAGCTTTCTTT; CDR3aa: CAWSSWGGGNTEAFF; len: 15; j_gene: TRBJ1-1; d_gene: .; v_gene: TRBV30; abundance: .
CDR3nt: TGTGCCAGCAGCTTAGAGAATAGCAATCAGCCCCAGCATTTT; CDR3aa: CASSLENSNQPQHF; len: 14; j_gene: TRBJ1-5; d_gene: .; v_gene: TRBV7-8; abundance: few
CDR3nt: TGTGCCTGGAGAAGGGGGCGTTCTGGGGCCAACGTCCTGACTTTC; CDR3aa: CAWRRGRSGANVLTF; len: 15; j_gene: TRBJ2-6; d_gene: TRBD1; v_gene: TRBV30; abundance: .
CDR3nt: TGCAGTGCTAAAACACCTAATGAAAAACTGTTTTTT; CDR3aa: CSAKTPNEKLFF; len: 12; j_gene: TRBJ1-4; d_gene: .; v_gene: TRBV20-1; abundance: .
CDR3nt: TGCGCCAGCAGCCAAGTACTCTCCAAAGCTCCAGATACGCAGTATTTT; CDR3aa: CASSQVLSKAPDTQYF; len: 16; j_gene: TRBJ2-3; d_gene: .; v_gene: TRBV4-1; abundance: medium-sized
CDR3nt: TGTGCCAGCTCTCAGGGCAGCTCAGGGACTGAAGCTTTCTTT; CDR3aa: CASSQGSSGTEAFF; len: 14; j_gene: TRBJ1-1; d_gene: .; v_gene: TRBV18; abundance: few
CDR3nt: TGTGCCAGCAGTTTCCTCGCCCCCGGGAGGGAGAGATTCCAAATTGGCTACACCTTC; CDR3aa: CASSFLAPGRERFQIGYTF; len: 19; j_gene: TRBJ1-2; d_gene: .; v_gene: TRBV27; abundance: .
CDR3nt: TGTGCCAGCAGCCAGGCAGCCAGGGAGCAGTACTTC; CDR3aa: CASSQAAREQYF; len: 12; j_gene: TRBJ2-7; d_gene: .; v_gene: TRBV3-1; abundance: few
CDR3nt: TGTGCCAGTCCCCCCCCTTCCGGGAGAGGGGATTTGGATTCCGAGCAGTACTTC; CDR3aa: CASPPPSGRGDLDSEQYF; len: 18; j_gene: TRBJ2-7; d_gene: .; v_gene: TRBV28; abundance: few
CDR3nt: TGTGCCAGCAGCTCGAGAGCGGGAGGGCGGGTAGATACGCAGTATTTT; CDR3aa: CASSSRAGGRVDTQYF; len: 16; j_gene: TRBJ2-3; d_gene: TRBD2; v_gene: TRBV7-2; abundance: many
CDR3nt: TGTGCCACCAGCAGAGATTTAGTACTGACAATCAATCAGCCCCAGCATTTT; CDR3aa: CATSRDLVLTINQPQHF; len: 17; j_gene: TRBJ1-5; d_gene: .; v_gene: TRBV15; abundance: .
CDR3nt: TGTGCCAGCGGCAGAAGGGAAGGCAATCAGCCCCAGCATTTT; CDR3aa: CASGRREGNQPQHF; len: 14; j_gene: TRBJ1-5; d_gene: .; v_gene: TRBV28; abundance: few
CDR3nt: TGCGCCAGCAGCTTTACCGGACACCGATATGGGAACACCATATATTTT; CDR3aa: CASSFTGHRYGNTIYF; len: 16; j_gene: TRBJ1-3; d_gene: .; v_gene: TRBV5-1; abundance: few
CDR3nt: TGTGCCAGCAGTTACTCCAGGGGCGGTCAGCCCCAGCATTTT; CDR3aa: CASSYSRGGQPQHF; len: 14; j_gene: TRBJ1-5; d_gene: .; v_gene: TRBV6-6; abundance: .
CDR3nt: TGTGCCAGCAGCCAAGGTCGTCCAGGCCAGAGCTCCTATAATTCACCCCTCCACTTT; CDR3aa: CASSQGRPGQSSYNSPLHF; len: 19; j_gene: TRBJ1-6; d_gene: .; v_gene: TRBV4-2; abundance: .